This TCR beta chain emerged from a study of blood T cell repertoires in COVID-19. The authors' processing: Cell counts per sample came from amplifying reference gene primers. Generated by immunoSEQ multiplex PCR, the TCRdb table keeps only in-frame clones and is missing some. V and J calls and clone size follow that table, whereas D and trimming were derived from the DNA. The sample has some 150,000 clones, approximately 82% seen once; the top ten hold approximately 9.7%. Germline loops: CDR1 SGHAT, CDR2 FQNNGV. This CDR3 region has 13 residues. The V end lost 1 base, the J end lost 7 bases, and 8 bases lay between the germline ends.

The sequencing sample was made of peripheral blood. The TCR originated in a woman between 50 and 59 years old with acute or convalescent COVID-19. The chain links TRBV11-2 to TRBJ1-5; no firm D call. CDR3 protein: CASSLGGGQPQHF. The DNA of the CDR3 is TGTGCCAGCAGCTTAGGGGGAGGGCAGCCCCAGCATTTT.